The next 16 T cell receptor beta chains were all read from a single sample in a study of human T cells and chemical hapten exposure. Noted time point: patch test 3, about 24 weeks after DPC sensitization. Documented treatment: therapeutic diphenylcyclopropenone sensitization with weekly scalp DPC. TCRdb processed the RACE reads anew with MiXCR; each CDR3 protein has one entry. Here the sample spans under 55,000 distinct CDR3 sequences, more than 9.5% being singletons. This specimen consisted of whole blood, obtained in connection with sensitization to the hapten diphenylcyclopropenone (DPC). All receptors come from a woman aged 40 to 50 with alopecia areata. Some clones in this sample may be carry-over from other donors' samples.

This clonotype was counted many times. CDR3 sequence reads: CASSSPGGPNTEAFF. CDR3 coding DNA: TGTGCCAGCAGCTCCCCGGGGGGGCCGAACACTGAAGCTTTCTTT. The chain employs TRBV6-5 and TRBJ1-1; possible D gene TRBD1, 6 bases. The CDR3 covers 15 residues. V dropped 6 bases and J dropped 1 base, with 15 bases sitting between them. From germline, CDR1 is MNHEY and CDR2 SVGAGI.

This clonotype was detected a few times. CDR3 sequence: CASRYPGLAGSSSYNEQFF. The CDR3 region has the DNA TGCGCCAGCAGATATCCGGGACTAGCGGGGTCAAGCTCCTACAATGAGCAGTTCTTC. The chain combines TRBV5-1 with TRBJ2-1, with 13 bases fitting TRBD2. The CDR3 covers 19 residues. Trimming cost V 5 bases and J 0 bases; bases outside gene matches: 11. In germline, CDR1 is SGHRS, CDR2 YFSETQ. Full variable domain (missing parts from reference TRBV5-1 and TRBJ2-1): KAGVTQTPRYLIKTRGQQVTLSCSPISGHRSVSWYQQTPGQGLQFLFEYFSETQRNKGNFPGRFSGRQFSNSRSEMNVSTLELGDSALYLCASRYPGLAGSSSYNEQFFGPGTRLTVL.

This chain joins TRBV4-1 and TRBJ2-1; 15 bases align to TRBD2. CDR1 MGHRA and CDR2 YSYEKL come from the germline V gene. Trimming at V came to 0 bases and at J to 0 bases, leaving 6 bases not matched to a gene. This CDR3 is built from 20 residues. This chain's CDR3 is CASSQEPGLAGGSSYNEQFF. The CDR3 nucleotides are TGCGCCAGCAGCCAAGAGCCGGGACTAGCGGGGGGAAGCTCCTACAATGAGCAGTTCTTC.

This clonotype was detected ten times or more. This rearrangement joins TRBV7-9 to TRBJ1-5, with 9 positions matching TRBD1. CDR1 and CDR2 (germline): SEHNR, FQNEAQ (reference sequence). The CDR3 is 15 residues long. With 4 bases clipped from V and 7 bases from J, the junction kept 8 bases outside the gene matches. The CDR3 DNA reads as TGTGCCAGCAGCTCCGGGACAGGGATCGGGCAGCCCCAGCATTTT. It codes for CASSSGTGIGQPQHF.

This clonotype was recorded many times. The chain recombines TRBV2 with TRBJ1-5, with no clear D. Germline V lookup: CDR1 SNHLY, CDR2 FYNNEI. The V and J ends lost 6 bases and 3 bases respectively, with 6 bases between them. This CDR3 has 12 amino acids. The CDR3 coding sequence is TGTGCCAGCAGGGGATTCAATCAGCCCCAGCATTTT. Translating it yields CASRGFNQPQHF. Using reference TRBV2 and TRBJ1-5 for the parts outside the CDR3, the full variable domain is EPEVTQTPSHQVTQMGQEVILRCVPISNHLYFYWYRQILGQKVEFLVSFYNNEISEKSEIFDDQFSVERPDGSNFTLKIRSTKLEDSAMYFCASRGFNQPQHFGDGTRLSIL.

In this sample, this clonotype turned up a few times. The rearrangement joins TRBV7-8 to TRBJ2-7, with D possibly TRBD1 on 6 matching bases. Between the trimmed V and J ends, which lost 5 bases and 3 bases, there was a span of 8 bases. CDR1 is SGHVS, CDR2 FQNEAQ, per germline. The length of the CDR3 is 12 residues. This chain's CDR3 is CASSLQGYEQYF. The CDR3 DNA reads TGTGCCAGCAGCCTACAGGGCTACGAGCAGTACTTC. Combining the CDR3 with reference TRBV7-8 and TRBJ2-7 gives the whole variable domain GAGVSQSPRYKVAKRGQDVALRCDPISGHVSLFWYQQALGQGPEFLTYFQNEAQLDKSGLPSDRFFAERPEGSVSTLKIQRTQQEDSAVYLCASSLQGYEQYFGPGTRLTVT.

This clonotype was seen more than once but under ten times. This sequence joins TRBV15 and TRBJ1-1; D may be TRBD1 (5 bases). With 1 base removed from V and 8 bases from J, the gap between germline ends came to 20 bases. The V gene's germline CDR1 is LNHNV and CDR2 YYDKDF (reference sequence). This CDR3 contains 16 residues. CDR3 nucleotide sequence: TGTGCCACCAGCAGAGGGGGTTTGAGGGGCCGTCCAGAAGCTTTCTTT. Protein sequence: CATSRGGLRGRPEAFF.

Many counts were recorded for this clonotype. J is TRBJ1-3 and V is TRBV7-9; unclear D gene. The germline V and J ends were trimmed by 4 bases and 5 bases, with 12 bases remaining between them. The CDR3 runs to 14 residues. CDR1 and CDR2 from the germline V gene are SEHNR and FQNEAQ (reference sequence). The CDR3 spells CASSSGNVRNTIYF. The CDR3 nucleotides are TGTGCCAGCAGCTCCGGAAATGTGAGAAACACCATATATTTT.

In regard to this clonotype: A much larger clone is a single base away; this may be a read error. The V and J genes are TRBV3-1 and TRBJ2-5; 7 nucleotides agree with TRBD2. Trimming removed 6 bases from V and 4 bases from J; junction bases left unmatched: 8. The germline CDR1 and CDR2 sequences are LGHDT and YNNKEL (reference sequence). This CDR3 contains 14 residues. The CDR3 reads CASSDGGTLETQYF. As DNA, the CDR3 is TGTGCCAGCAGTGACGGGGGGACCTTAGAGACCCAGTACTTC.

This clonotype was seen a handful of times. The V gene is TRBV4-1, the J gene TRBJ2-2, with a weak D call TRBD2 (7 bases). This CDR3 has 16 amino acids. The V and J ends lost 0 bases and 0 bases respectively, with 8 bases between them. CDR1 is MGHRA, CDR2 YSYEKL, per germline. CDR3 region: CASSQEGGANTGELFF. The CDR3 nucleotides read TGCGCCAGCAGCCAAGAAGGGGGGGCGAACACCGGGGAGCTGTTTTTT.

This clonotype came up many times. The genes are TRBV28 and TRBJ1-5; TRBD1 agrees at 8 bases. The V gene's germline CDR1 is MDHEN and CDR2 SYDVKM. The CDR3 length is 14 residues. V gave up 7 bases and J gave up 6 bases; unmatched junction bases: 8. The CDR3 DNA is TGTGCCAGCATGGCTCAGGGGGCAGGTCAGCCCCAGCATTTT. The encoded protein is CASMAQGAGQPQHF.

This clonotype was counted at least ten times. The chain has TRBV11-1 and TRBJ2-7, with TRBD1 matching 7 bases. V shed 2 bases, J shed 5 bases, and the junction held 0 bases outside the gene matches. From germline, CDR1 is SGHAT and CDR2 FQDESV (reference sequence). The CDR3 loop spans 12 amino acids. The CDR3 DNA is TGTGCCAGCAGCTTACAGGGGGACGAGCAGTACTTC. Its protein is CASSLQGDEQYF. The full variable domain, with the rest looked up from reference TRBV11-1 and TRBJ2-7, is EAEVAQSPRYKITEKSQAVAFWCDPISGHATLYWYRQILGQGPELLVQFQDESVVDDSQLPKDRFSAERLKGVDSTLKIQPAELGDSAMYLCASSLQGDEQYFGPGTRLTVT.

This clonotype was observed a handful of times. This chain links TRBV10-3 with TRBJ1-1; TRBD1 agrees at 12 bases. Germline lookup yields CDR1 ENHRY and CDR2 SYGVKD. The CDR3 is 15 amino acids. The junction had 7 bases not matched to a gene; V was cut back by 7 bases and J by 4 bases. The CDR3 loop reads CAIKGQGADGTEAFF. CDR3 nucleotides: TGTGCCATCAAGGGACAGGGGGCCGATGGCACTGAAGCTTTCTTT.

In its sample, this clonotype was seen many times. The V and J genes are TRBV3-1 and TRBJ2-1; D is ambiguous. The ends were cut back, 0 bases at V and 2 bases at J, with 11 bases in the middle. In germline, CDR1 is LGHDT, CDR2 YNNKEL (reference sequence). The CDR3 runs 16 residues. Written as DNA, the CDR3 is TGTGCCAGCAGCCAAGATCTCACTCAGCCCTACAATGAGCAGTTCTTC. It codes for CASSQDLTQPYNEQFF.

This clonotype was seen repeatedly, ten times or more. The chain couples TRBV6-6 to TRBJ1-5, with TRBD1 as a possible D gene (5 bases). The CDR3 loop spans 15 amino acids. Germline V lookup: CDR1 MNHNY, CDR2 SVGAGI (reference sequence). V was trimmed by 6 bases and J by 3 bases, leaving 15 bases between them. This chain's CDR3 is CASSPSWGYNQPQHF. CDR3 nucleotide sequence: TGTGCCAGCAGCCCCTCTTGGGGGTACAATCAGCCCCAGCATTTT.

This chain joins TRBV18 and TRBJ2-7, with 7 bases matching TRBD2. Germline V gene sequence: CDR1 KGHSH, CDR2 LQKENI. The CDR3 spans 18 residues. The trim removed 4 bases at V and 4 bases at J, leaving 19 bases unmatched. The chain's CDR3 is CASSLGRRGSSFSYEQYF. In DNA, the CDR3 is TGTGCCAGCTCACTTGGTCGGCGGGGGTCTAGTTTTTCTTACGAGCAGTACTTC. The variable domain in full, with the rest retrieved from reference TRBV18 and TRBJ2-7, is NAGVMQNPRHLVRRRGQEARLRCSPMKGHSHVYWYRQLPEEGLKFMVYLQKENIIDESGMPKERFSAEFPKEGPSILRIQQVVRGDSAAYFCASSLGRRGSSFSYEQYFGPGTRLTVT.